Described below is a single T cell receptor beta chain sequence and its context. This sample was taken from a study of blood T cell repertoires in COVID-19. Libraries were prepared by immunoSEQ multiplex PCR; TCRdb keeps only in-frame clonotypes and omits some of them. The repertoire holds around 51,000 clones, with just over 85% as singletons. Source material: peripheral blood. The TCR sequence derives from an elderly woman with acute or convalescent COVID-19.

Written as DNA, the CDR3 is TGTGCCAGCAGCCCGTCTCCGGGACAGGTCACCGGGGAGCTGTTTTTT. This translates into CASSPSPGQVTGELFF. The chain has TRBV7-9 and TRBJ2-2; TRBD1 agrees at 8 bases. Germline V gene lookup returns CDR1 SEHNR and CDR2 FQNEAQ (reference sequence). The CDR3 has 16 amino acids. The V segment lost 5 bases and the J segment 4 bases; nucleotides outside the gene matches: 9.